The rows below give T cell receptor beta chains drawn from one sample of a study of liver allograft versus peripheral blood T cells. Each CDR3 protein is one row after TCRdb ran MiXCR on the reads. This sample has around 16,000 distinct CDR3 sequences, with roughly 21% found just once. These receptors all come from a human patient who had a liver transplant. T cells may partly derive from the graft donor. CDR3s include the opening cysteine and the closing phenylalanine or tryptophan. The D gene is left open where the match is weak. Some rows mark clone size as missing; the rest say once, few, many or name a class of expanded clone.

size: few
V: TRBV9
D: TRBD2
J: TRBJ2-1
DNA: TGTGCCAGCAGCGTAGGGAGCGGGACGCATGAGCAGTTCTTC
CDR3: CASSVGSGTHEQFF

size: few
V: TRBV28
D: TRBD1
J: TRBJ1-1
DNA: TGTGCCAGCAGTTTCCTCAGGGGGCGCCCTGAAGCTTTCTTT
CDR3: CASSFLRGRPEAFF

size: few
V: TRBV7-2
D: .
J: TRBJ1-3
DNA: TGTGCCAGCAGCTTAGGGTCGGGAGGGGGAAACACCATATATTTT
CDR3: CASSLGSGGGNTIYF

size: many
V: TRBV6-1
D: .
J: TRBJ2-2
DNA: TGTGCCAGCAAAATACTAGACAATTACGGGGAGCTGTTTTTT
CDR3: CASKILDNYGELFF

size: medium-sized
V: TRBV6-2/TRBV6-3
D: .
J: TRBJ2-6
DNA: TGTGCCAGCAGTTACTATGCGTTGGGGGCTGGGGCCAACGTCCTGACTTTC
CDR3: CASSYYALGAGANVLTF

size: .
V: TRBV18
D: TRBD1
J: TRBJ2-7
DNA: TGTGCCAGCTCACCACCCAACACCCGGGACAGGAGCACCTACGAGCAGTACTTC
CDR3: CASSPPNTRDRSTYEQYF

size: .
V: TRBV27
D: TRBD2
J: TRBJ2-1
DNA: TGTGCCAGCAGCCGCGGGGGCGGGAGGCCCTCCTACAATGAGCAGTTCTTC
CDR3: CASSRGGGRPSYNEQFF

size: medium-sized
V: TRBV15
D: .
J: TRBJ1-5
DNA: TGTGCCACCAGCAGAGTGCAGGGCTATGGCAATCAGCCCCAGCATTTT
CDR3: CATSRVQGYGNQPQHF

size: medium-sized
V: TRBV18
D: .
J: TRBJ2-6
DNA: TGTGCCAGCTCACCACCGATGATGGGGGGCCCCTTCTACCTGCCTGGGGCCAACGTCCTGACTTTC
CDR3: CASSPPMMGGPFYLPGANVLTF

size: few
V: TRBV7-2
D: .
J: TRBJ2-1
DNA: TGTGCCAGCAGTCCATTATCCTTCACCCAGTTCTTC
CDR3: CASSPLSFTQFF

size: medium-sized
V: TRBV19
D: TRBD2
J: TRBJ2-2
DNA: TGTGCCAGTAGTACAAGCGGGAGGTTCACCGGGGAGCTGTTTTTT
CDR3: CASSTSGRFTGELFF

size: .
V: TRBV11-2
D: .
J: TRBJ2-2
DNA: TGTGCCAGCAGCCCCCGAAGGCCTGCGGGGAGCACCGGGGAGCTGTTTTTT
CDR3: CASSPRRPAGSTGELFF

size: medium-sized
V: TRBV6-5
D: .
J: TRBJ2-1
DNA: TGTGCCAGCAGCCCGGGAACTAGGATCTACAATGAGCAGTTCTTC
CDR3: CASSPGTRIYNEQFF

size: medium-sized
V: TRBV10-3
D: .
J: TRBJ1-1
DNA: TGTGCCATCAGTGGCAGGGAGAAAGCTTTCTTT
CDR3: CAISGREKAFF

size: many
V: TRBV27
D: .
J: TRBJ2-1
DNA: TGTGCCAGCAGTTTTGCCTGGGGAAGTGGCTACAATGAGCAGTTCTTC
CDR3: CASSFAWGSGYNEQFF

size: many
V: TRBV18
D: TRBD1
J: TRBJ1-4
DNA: TGTGCCAGCTCTGAGGACAGGGTTGCAACTAATGAAAAACTGTTTTTT
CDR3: CASSEDRVATNEKLFF

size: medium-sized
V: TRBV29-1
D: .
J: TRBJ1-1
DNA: TGCAGCGTTGAACGGGGGGTAGGTGAAGCTTTCTTT
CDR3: CSVERGVGEAFF

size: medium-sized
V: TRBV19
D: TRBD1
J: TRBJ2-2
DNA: TGTGCCAGTAGTATAGAATGGACAGGTTTTACTATGAACACCGGGGAGCTGTTTTTT
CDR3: CASSIEWTGFTMNTGELFF

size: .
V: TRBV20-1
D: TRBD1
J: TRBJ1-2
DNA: TGCAGTGCTACTCAGGGGGCAGGCTACACCTTC
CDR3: CSATQGAGYTF

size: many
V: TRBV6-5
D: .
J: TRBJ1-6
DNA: TGTGCCAGCAGTACCCGGGGACGGCAAGGTTTTTCACCCCTCCACTTT
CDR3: CASSTRGRQGFSPLHF

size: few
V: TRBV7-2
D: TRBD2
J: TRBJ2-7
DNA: TGTGCCAGCAGCCTTGGACTAGCGGGAGGTCAGTACGAGCAGTACTTC
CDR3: CASSLGLAGGQYEQYF

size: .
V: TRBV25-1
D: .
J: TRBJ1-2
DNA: TGTGCCAGCAGTGAATTTGGGCAGGGAAGGAAAGGCTACACCTTC
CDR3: CASSEFGQGRKGYTF

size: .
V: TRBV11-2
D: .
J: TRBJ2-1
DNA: TGTGCCAGCAGCCCCGGAAGCAGGAGAAGCTCCTACAATGAGCAGTTCTTC
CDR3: CASSPGSRRSSYNEQFF

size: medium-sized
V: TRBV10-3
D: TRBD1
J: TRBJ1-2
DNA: TGTGCCATCAGCCCCACCGGGACAGCCTCTAACTATGGCTACACCTTC
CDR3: CAISPTGTASNYGYTF

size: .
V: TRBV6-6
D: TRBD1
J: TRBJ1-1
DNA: TGTGCCAGCGTTAGGGACAGGGGTTTATTAGAAGCTTTCTTT
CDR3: CASVRDRGLLEAFF